This T cell receptor beta chain was found in a study of identical twins. The germline gives CDR1 SGHAT, CDR2 FQNNGV. Trimming took off 2 bases at V and 3 bases at J, with 8 bases between the two ends. The CDR3 contains 13 residues. MiXCR, run by TCRdb on the 5' RACE reads, gives a single entry per CDR3 protein. The sample includes hundreds of thousands of distinct CDR3 sequences, roughly 20% of them seen just once. The sample was also reused in another study, on T cells expressing NK-cell markers. That source adds: Sorted T-cell subsets CD3+CD56+NKG2C+, CD3+CD56+NKG2C- and CD3+CD56-NKG2C+ were TCR beta-sequenced. Several experiments employed an anti-gamma-delta TCR antibody to confine sorting to alpha-beta TCR T cells. Leadership of the CD3+CD56-NKG2C+ fraction also belonged to these clonotypes in four donors.

The receptor was derived from a young woman in good health. Material: PBMCs. The gene calls are TRBV11-2 and TRBJ2-7; D is unresolved. CDR3 loop: CASSLTHFYEQYF. In DNA form, the CDR3 reads TGTGCCAGCAGCTTAACCCATTTCTACGAGCAGTACTTC.